The 23 T cell receptor beta chains below were found in one sample sequenced in a study of blood T cells in healthy people across ages. A second PCR of roughly 7 to 11 cycles used a sample-barcoded 5' primer and a J-beta primer mix. TCRdb used MiXCR to reprocess the 5' RACE reads, holding one entry per CDR3 protein. Among over 1.5 million distinct CDR3 sequences listed, less than 50% were seen once. Sequenced input: blood. Receptor source: a woman in her thirties or forties in good health.

V usage is TRBV6-5 and J usage is TRBJ2-1, with 8 nucleotides matching TRBD1. The CDR3 is 16 residues long. J lost 6 bases, V lost 6 bases, and 13 bases had no gene match. CDR1 is MNHEY and CDR2 is SVGAGI in the germline V gene. The CDR3 coding sequence is TGTGCCAGCAGCTTCTGGACCGATACAGGGGGCAATGAGCAGTTCTTC. It yields the protein CASSFWTDTGGNEQFF.

The chain links TRBV3-1 to TRBJ2-5; D gene unclear. This CDR3 contains 14 residues. Germline V gene lookup returns CDR1 LGHDT and CDR2 YNNKEL (reference sequence). The V and J ends lost 5 bases and 5 bases respectively, with 15 bases between them. CDR3 in amino acids: CASSFDTARETQYF. The CDR3 nucleotides are TGTGCCAGCAGCTTCGATACGGCCAGGGAGACCCAGTACTTC.

The chain employs TRBV4-2 and TRBJ2-7, with a possible D match to TRBD2 (7 bases). CDR1 and CDR2 (germline): LGHNA, YNFKEQ. The length of the CDR3 is 15 residues. V was pared by 2 bases and J by 5 bases, with 16 bases between. Written as DNA, the CDR3 is TGTGCCAGCAGCCAACAAACCGGGGGGCGTAACGAGCAGTACTTC. This gives the protein CASSQQTGGRNEQYF.

V is TRBV20-1 and J is TRBJ1-4, with D uncertain. Per germline, CDR1 DFQATT and CDR2 SNEGSKA (reference sequence). The V gene lost 7 bases and the J gene lost 5 bases, with 26 bases spanning the gap. CDR3 length: 17 amino acids. The CDR3 region is CSVTGIGELSPNEKLFF. DNA for the CDR3: TGCAGTGTCACGGGCATCGGAGAGCTTAGCCCAAATGAAAAACTGTTTTTT.

This clonotype occurred once. The genes are TRBV2 and TRBJ2-2; D gene uncertain. CDR3 length: 14 residues. Per the germline V gene, CDR1 is SNHLY and CDR2 is FYNNEI. V dropped 6 bases and J dropped 1 base, with 9 bases sitting between them. The CDR3 nucleotides read TGTGCCAGCAGGGGTGTAAAGAACACCGGGGAGCTGTTTTTT. Translation: CASRGVKNTGELFF.

This clonotype appeared a few times. The chain is built from TRBV29-1 and TRBJ1-1; D gene ambiguous. Germline V gene data show CDR1 as SQVTM and CDR2 as ANQGSEA. The CDR3 consists of 12 residues. V was clipped by 3 bases and J by 1 base, with 6 bases between them. CDR3 coding DNA: TGCAGCGTTGATAGCTGGAACACTGAAGCTTTCTTT. Translating gives CSVDSWNTEAFF. The whole variable domain, filled in from reference TRBV29-1 and TRBJ1-1, reads SAVISQKPSRDICQRGTSLTIQCQVDSQVTMMFWYRQQPGQSLTLIATANQGSEATYESGFVIDKFPISRPNLTFSTLTVSNMSPEDSSIYLCSVDSWNTEAFFGQGTRLTVV.

This clonotype was observed a handful of times. This chain joins TRBV12-3 or TRBV12-4 and TRBJ2-3, with D possibly being TRBD2 (5 bases). The CDR3 totals 17 residues. Deletions cut 5 bases from V and 0 bases from J, with 18 bases between. The chain's CDR3 is CASSELAFAGSTDTQYF. For the CDR3, the DNA is TGTGCCAGCAGTGAGCTAGCCTTCGCCGGGAGCACAGATACGCAGTATTTT.

The chain has TRBV24-1 and TRBJ2-3; D remains ambiguous. CDR1 is KGHDR and CDR2 is SFDVKD in the germline V gene. The CDR3 runs 16 residues. The V end was cut by 1 base, the J end by 3 bases, with 13 bases between. The CDR3 nucleotides are TGTGCCACCAGTGATTTTAACAGTTTCCTGACAGATACGCAGTATTTT. This sequence encodes CATSDFNSFLTDTQYF.

This CDR3 reads CASSDSPLVNNEQFF. The CDR3 DNA reads TGTGCCAGCAGCGATAGCCCGCTGGTTAACAATGAGCAGTTCTTC. The rearrangement joins TRBV7-8 to TRBJ2-1; no clear D. CDR3 length equals 15 residues. Per germline, CDR1 SGHVS and CDR2 FQNEAQ. The V gene lost 5 bases and the J gene lost 5 bases, with 16 bases spanning the gap.

As to this clonotype: One end of the junction fails to match germline, which may point to a read error. The chain has TRBV5-1 and TRBJ2-5; D is possibly TRBD1 (6 bases). The CDR3 covers 13 residues. Germline V gives CDR1 SGHRS, CDR2 YFSETQ. The CDR3: CTSSRTVQETQYF. For the CDR3, the DNA is TGCACCAGCAGCAGGACAGTCCAAGAGACCCAGTACTTC.

CDR3: CASSLMRGYGYTF. The CDR3 nucleotides read TGTGCCAGCAGCTTAATGAGGGGCTATGGCTACACCTTC. The rearrangement links TRBV7-2 to TRBJ1-2, with a weak D call TRBD1 (5 bases). This CDR3 spans 13 amino acids. Germline V CDR1 and CDR2: SGHTA, FQGNSA. V was cut by 2 bases and J by 4 bases, with 8 bases left in between.

This chain uses TRBV14 with TRBJ2-7, with D unresolved. The length of the CDR3 is 13 residues. V lost 1 base, J lost 5 bases, and 9 bases lay in between. From germline, CDR1 is SGHDN and CDR2 FVKESK. The CDR3 nucleotides are TGTGCCAGCAGCCAAGTTCATTCCCACGAGCAGTACTTC. Its protein is CASSQVHSHEQYF.

The CDR3 region is CASSGTTGGGYTF. For the CDR3, the DNA is TGTGCCAGCAGCGGAACAACGGGGGGTGGCTACACCTTC. V usage is TRBV7-3 and J usage is TRBJ1-2, with a tentative D call TRBD1 (5 bases). Deletions cut 5 bases from V and 7 bases from J, with 14 bases between. The CDR3 is 13 residues long. The V gene's germline CDR1 is SGHTA and CDR2 FQGTGA.

This clonotype appeared a few times. The V call is TRBV6-2 or TRBV6-3, the J call TRBJ2-7; D may be TRBD1 (5 bases). The CDR3 runs to 17 residues. V lost 2 bases and J lost 0, with 17 bases in between. CDR1 and CDR2 (germline): MNHEY, SVGEGT. CDR3 coding DNA: TGTGCCAGCAGTTACCTGCCTGCAGTGGACATCTCCTACGAGCAGTACTTC. Amino acids: CASSYLPAVDISYEQYF.

This chain connects TRBV7-3 to TRBJ2-6; D tentatively reads TRBD1 or TRBD2 (5 bases each). CDR3 length equals 17 residues. Trimming shortened V by 4 bases and J by 0 bases, and 13 bases separated the two germline ends. The germline V gene encodes CDR1 SGHTA and CDR2 FQGTGA. The CDR3 DNA sequence: TGTGCCAGCAGCTCGGTCGGGACCAACTCTGGGGCCAACGTCCTGACTTTC. This encodes CASSSVGTNSGANVLTF.

V is TRBV7-9 and J is TRBJ1-1, with a tentative D call TRBD1 (6 bases). V was shortened by 1 base and J by 1 base, with 13 bases between the two germline ends. Germline lookup yields CDR1 SEHNR and CDR2 FQNEAQ (reference sequence). The length of the CDR3 is 16 residues. DNA of the CDR3: TGTGCCAGCAGCTTAGGAGTCACAGGGCCGAACACTGAAGCTTTCTTT. Its protein product is CASSLGVTGPNTEAFF.

The chain couples TRBV7-9 to TRBJ2-7; D may match TRBD1 or TRBD2 (5 bases each). V shed 5 bases and J shed 7 bases, with 12 bases lying between them. Germline loops: CDR1 SEHNR, CDR2 FQNEAQ (reference sequence). This CDR3 spans 12 amino acids. DNA of the CDR3: TGTGCCAGCAGCCTCGGGACGGAAGAGCAGTACTTC. It is translated as CASSLGTEEQYF.

The table lists this clonotype with a few counts. The chain recombines TRBV11-3 with TRBJ1-1; tentatively, D is TRBD1 (5 bases). This CDR3 has 13 residues. Trimming left V 5 bases short and J 1 base short, with 8 bases between. From germline, CDR1 is SGHNT and CDR2 YENEEA. The CDR3 DNA is TGTGCCAGCAGCACGCAGGGGAACACTGAAGCTTTCTTT. Protein sequence: CASSTQGNTEAFF. Full variable domain (remainder filled in from reference TRBV11-3 and TRBJ1-1): EAGVVQSPRYKIIEKKQPVAFWCNPISGHNTLYWYLQNLGQGPELLIRYENEEAVDDSQLPKDRFSAERLKGVDSTLKIQPAELGDSAVYLCASSTQGNTEAFFGQGTRLTVV.

This clonotype was seen a single time. V is TRBV6-2 or TRBV6-3 and J is TRBJ1-2; no clear D gene. The ends were cut back, 5 bases at V and 8 bases at J, with 21 bases in the middle. Germline-derived CDR1 and CDR2 are MNHEY and SVGEGT. CDR3 length: 15 residues. Here the CDR3 reads CASSRPVMDWIGYTF. DNA of the CDR3: TGTGCCAGCAGTCGCCCAGTTATGGATTGGATAGGCTACACCTTC.

The chain couples TRBV2 to TRBJ2-1, with 7 positions matching TRBD2. CDR3 length: 13 amino acids. V gave up 10 bases and J gave up 0 bases; unmatched junction bases: 3. Germline lookup yields CDR1 SNHLY and CDR2 FYNNEI. CDR3 sequence reads: CAMGGGSYNEQFF. The CDR3 DNA sequence: TGTGCCATGGGGGGGGGCTCCTACAATGAGCAGTTCTTC.

The CDR3 DNA is TGCAGTGCTGGCCCCACTAGCGGACTTAGCACAGATACGCAGTATTTT. Translating gives CSAGPTSGLSTDTQYF. This rearrangement joins TRBV20-1 to TRBJ2-3, with TRBD2 identical over 8 bases. Germline trimming cut 5 bases from V and 0 bases from J; bases unmatched to any gene: 10. The CDR3 has 16 amino acids. Germline assignment: CDR1 DFQATT and CDR2 SNEGSKA (reference sequence).

The gene calls are TRBV4-2 and TRBJ2-3; TRBD2 agrees at 7 bases. With 0 bases clipped from V and 5 bases from J, the junction kept 8 bases outside the gene matches. Germline V lookup: CDR1 LGHNA, CDR2 YNFKEQ. The CDR3 spans 16 residues. The CDR3 protein is CASSQDRAGRGDTQYF. CDR3 DNA: TGTGCCAGCAGCCAAGATCGGGCGGGGAGGGGAGATACGCAGTATTTT.

In its sample, this clonotype was seen once. This chain links TRBV6-1 with TRBJ2-5; 9 bases fit TRBD1. J was trimmed by 4 bases and V by 1 base; bases with no gene match: 4. Germline-derived CDR1 and CDR2 are MNHNS and SASEGT. CDR3 length: 15 residues. The CDR3 loop is CASSEVGTGRETQYF. The CDR3 region has the DNA TGTGCCAGCAGTGAAGTCGGGACAGGGCGAGAGACCCAGTACTTC.